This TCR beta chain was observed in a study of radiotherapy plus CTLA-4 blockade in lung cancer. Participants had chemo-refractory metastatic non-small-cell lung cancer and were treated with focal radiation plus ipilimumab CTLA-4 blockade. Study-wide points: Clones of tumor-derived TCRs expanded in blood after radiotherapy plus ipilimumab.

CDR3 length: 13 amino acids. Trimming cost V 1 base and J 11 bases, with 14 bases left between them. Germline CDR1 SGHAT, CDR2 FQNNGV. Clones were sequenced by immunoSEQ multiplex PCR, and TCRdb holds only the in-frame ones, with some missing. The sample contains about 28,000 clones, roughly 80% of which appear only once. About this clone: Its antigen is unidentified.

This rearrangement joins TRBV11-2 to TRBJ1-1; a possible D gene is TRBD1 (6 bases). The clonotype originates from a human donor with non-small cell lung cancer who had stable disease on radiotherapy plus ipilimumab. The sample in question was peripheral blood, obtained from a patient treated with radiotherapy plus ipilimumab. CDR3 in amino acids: CASSLGGGASAFF. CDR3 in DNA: TGTGCCAGCAGCTTAGGGGGGGGCGCTTCCGCTTTCTTT.